Each of the 13 T cell receptor beta chains below was sequenced from the same sample in a study of a mutant IDH1 vaccine in newly diagnosed glioma. The sample's time point: week 23, last vaccination. In every dose of vaccine, 300 ug of mutant IDH1 20-mer peptide was given alongside topical imiquimod. The antigens for these receptors are not known. Sequencing used immunoSEQ multiplex PCR; TCRdb keeps in-frame clones, though not all of them. Here the sample spans about 65,000 clones, 80% to 90% being singletons. The sequencing used PBMCs, collected from a glioma patient whose treatment included an IDH1 peptide vaccine. The receptors originated from a man in his thirties or forties with glioma.

A remark on this clone: One end of the junction does not line up with germline, which may come from a read error. The rearrangement joins TRBV5-1 to TRBJ1-2, with no clear D. Germline CDR1 is SGHRS and CDR2 is YFSETQ. CDR3 length equals 13 residues. The CDR3 DNA reads as TGTGCCAGCAGCTTGTCCGGGGTTGGAGGCTACACCTTC. Its protein product is CASSLSGVGGYTF.

This chain uses TRBV7-7 with TRBJ2-5, with TRBD1 as a possible D gene (7 bases). Germline V CDR1 and CDR2: SSHAT, FNYEAQ (reference sequence). The V gene lost 4 bases and the J gene lost 5 bases, with 17 bases spanning the gap. The CDR3 loop spans 15 amino acids. CDR3 bases: TGTGCCAGCAGCTCCTTCGGAGGGGGCGGCGAGACCCAGTACTTC. As protein: CASSSFGGGGETQYF.

V and J are TRBV4-1 and TRBJ1-2; the D is unclear. V lost 2 bases and J lost 4, with 14 bases in between. The CDR3 has 15 amino acids. Germline CDR1 is MGHRA and CDR2 is YSYEKL. CDR3 loop: CASSQNTQMSYGYTF. CDR3 in DNA: TGCGCCAGCAGCCAAAATACACAAATGAGCTATGGCTACACCTTC.

The chain couples TRBV11-2 to TRBJ1-6, with D possibly TRBD1 on 6 matching bases. The CDR3 is made up of 18 amino acids. Trimming left V 2 bases short and J 0 bases short, with 14 bases between. Germline loops: CDR1 SGHAT, CDR2 FQNNGV. The CDR3 loop is CASSLRRDTSSYNSPLHF. The DNA of the CDR3 is TGTGCCAGCAGCTTACGGCGGGACACTAGCTCCTATAATTCACCCCTCCACTTT. Filled out from reference TRBV11-2 and TRBJ1-6, the complete variable domain reads EAGVAQSPRYKIIEKRQSVAFWCNPISGHATLYWYQQILGQGPKLLIQFQNNGVVDDSQLPKDRFSAERLKGVDSTLKIQPAKLEDSAVYLCASSLRRDTSSYNSPLHFGNGTRLTVT.

The chain is built from TRBV27 and TRBJ2-1; 8 nucleotides line up with TRBD2. CDR1 MNHEY and CDR2 SMNVEV come from the germline V gene (reference sequence). With 5 bases clipped from V and 7 bases from J, the junction kept 13 bases outside the gene matches. This CDR3 comprises 16 residues. The CDR3 sequence: CASSPTLGLADNEQFF. Here the CDR3 DNA reads TGTGCCAGCAGTCCGACCCTAGGACTAGCCGATAATGAGCAGTTCTTC.

This clone was seen only once. The V and J genes are TRBV7-8 and TRBJ2-1, with 9 bases identical to TRBD2. V lost 5 bases, J lost 10 bases, and 15 bases stayed unmatched. The CDR3 covers 16 residues. CDR1 is SGHVS and CDR2 is FQNEAQ in the germline V gene. Here the CDR3 reads CASSPRLAARSGEQFF. CDR3 in DNA: TGTGCCAGCAGCCCAAGACTAGCGGCGCGGTCCGGAGAGCAGTTCTTC.

The chain has TRBV27 and TRBJ1-6; TRBD1 aligns across 9 bases. Trimming took 6 bases from V and 9 from J; bases not matched to a gene: 12. Germline V CDR1 and CDR2: MNHEY, SMNVEV (reference sequence). The CDR3 covers 16 residues. CDR3 in amino acids: CASRYSTGGKSSPLHF. In nucleotides, the CDR3 is TGTGCCAGCAGGTATTCGACAGGGGGAAAAAGTTCACCCCTCCACTTT.

This clone has only a few counts. CDR3: CASSQATGANVLTF. The CDR3 bases are TGCGCCAGCAGCCAAGCTACTGGGGCCAACGTCCTGACTTTC. The chain uses TRBV4-1 and TRBJ2-6; no clear D. Germline loops: CDR1 MGHRA, CDR2 YSYEKL. The length of the CDR3 is 14 residues. Trimming took off 1 base at V and 2 bases at J, with 3 bases between the two ends.

The CDR3 DNA sequence: TGTGCCAGCAGCCGGAGGGGCCGGGACAGGGTTACCATAAGCACAGATACGCAGTATTTT. Protein product: CASSRRGRDRVTISTDTQYF. This chain uses TRBV13 with TRBJ2-3, with 9 bases aligning to TRBD1. This CDR3 has 20 amino acids. Germline CDR1 PRHDT, CDR2 FYEKMQ (reference sequence). V shed 5 bases, J shed 0 bases, and the junction held 18 bases outside the gene matches.

The J gene is TRBJ2-3, the V gene TRBV7-8; tentatively, D is TRBD2 (5 bases). Germline V lookup: CDR1 SGHVS, CDR2 FQNEAQ. The V end lost 5 bases, the J end lost 2 bases, and 11 bases lay between the germline ends. The CDR3 is 14 amino acids. Written as DNA, the CDR3 is TGTGCCAGCAGCCCGCTAGCCGCCACAGATACGCAGTATTTT. The encoded protein is CASSPLAATDTQYF.

The chain links TRBV6-5 to TRBJ1-5, with D maybe TRBD1 (6 bases). This CDR3 spans 15 amino acids. CDR1 and CDR2 from the germline V gene are MNHEY and SVGAGI. Trimming took off 6 bases at V and 1 base at J, with 13 bases between the two ends. The CDR3 DNA reads TGTGCCAGCAGGGGAGGGGGTTTCAGCAATCAGCCCCAGCATTTT. Its protein is CASRGGGFSNQPQHF.

The chain joins TRBV30 to TRBJ1-5; TRBD1 is a possible D gene (6 bases). The CDR3 runs 13 residues. Germline V gene data show CDR1 as GTSNPN and CDR2 as SVGIG (reference sequence). Trimming left V 0 bases short and J 4 bases short, with 7 bases between. Written as DNA, the CDR3 is TGTGCCTGGAGTGTACAGGGAAATCAGCCCCAGCATTTT. Its protein is CAWSVQGNQPQHF.

The chain uses TRBV2 and TRBJ2-6; 10 bases line up with TRBD1. J lost 3 bases, V lost 8 bases, and 4 bases had no gene match. The CDR3 runs 15 residues. Germline V gene sequence: CDR1 SNHLY, CDR2 FYNNEI. Written as DNA, the CDR3 is TGTGCCAGCGACAGGGGGCGGAATGGGGCCAACGTCCTGACTTTC. It yields the protein CASDRGRNGANVLTF. Variable domain in full (rest from reference TRBV2 and TRBJ2-6): EPEVTQTPSHQVTQMGQEVILRCVPISNHLYFYWYRQILGQKVEFLVSFYNNEISEKSEIFDDQFSVERPDGSNFTLKIRSTKLEDSAMYFCASDRGRNGANVLTFGAGSRLTVL.